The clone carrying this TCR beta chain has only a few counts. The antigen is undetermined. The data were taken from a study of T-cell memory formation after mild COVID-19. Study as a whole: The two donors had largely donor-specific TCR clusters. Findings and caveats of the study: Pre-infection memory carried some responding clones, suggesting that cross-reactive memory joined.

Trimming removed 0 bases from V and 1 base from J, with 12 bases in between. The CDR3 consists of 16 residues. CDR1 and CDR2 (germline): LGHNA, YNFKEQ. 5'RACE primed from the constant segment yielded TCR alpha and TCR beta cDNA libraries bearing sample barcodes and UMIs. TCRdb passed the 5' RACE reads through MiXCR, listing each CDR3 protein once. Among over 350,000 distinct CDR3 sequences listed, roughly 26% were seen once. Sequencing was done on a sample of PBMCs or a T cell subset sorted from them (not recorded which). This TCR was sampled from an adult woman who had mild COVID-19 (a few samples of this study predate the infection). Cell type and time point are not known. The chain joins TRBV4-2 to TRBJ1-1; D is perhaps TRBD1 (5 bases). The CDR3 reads CASSQDWAGKNTEAFF. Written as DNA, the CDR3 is TGTGCCAGCAGCCAAGATTGGGCAGGGAAGAACACTGAAGCTTTCTTT.